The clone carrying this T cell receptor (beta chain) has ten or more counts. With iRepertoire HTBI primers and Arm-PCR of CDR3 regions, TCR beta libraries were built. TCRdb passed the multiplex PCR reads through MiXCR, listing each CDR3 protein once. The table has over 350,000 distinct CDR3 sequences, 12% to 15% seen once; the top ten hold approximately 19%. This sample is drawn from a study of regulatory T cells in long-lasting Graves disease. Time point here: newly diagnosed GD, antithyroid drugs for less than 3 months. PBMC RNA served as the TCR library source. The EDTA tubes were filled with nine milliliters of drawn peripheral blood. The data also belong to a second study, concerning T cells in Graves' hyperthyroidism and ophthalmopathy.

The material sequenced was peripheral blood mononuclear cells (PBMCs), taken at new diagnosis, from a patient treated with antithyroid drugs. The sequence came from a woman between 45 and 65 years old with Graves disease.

The CDR3 region has the DNA TGTGCCAGCAGTGAAGCGCAGAGACTAGCGGGACGTAAAAGTTACGAGCAGTACTTC. Encoded protein: CASSEAQRLAGRKSYEQYF. The genes are TRBV2 and TRBJ2-7; TRBD2 matches at 11 bases. V dropped 0 bases and J dropped 4; count of bases not matched to a gene: 14. The germline V gene has CDR1 SNHLY and CDR2 FYNNEI. This CDR3 is 19 amino acids long.